This T cell receptor (beta chain) was sequenced in a study of patients and donors after allogeneic stem cell transplantation (dated by TCRdb to 2020 to 2021). V is shortened by 6 bases, J by 4 bases, and the region joining them spans 12 bases. The CDR3 spans 13 residues, from the cysteine through the phenylalanine. The CDR3 DNA has 39 bases and is translated from base 1. The library was produced with RT-PCR. The instrument was a NextSeq 550. The raw public data were reprocessed by TCRdb itself: fastp quality trimming at Q25, MiXCR clonotype calling, in-frame beta chains only. When rows share a CDR3 protein, they turn into one entry using the most common DNA and genes. Here the sample has some 92,000 distinct CDR3 sequences; 40% to 60% occur a single time. The leading ten clones occupy more than 55% of the sample. This clonotype has just a few counts. This receptor's antigen is unknown. No base-level quality is on record; no much larger clone is a single base apart.

The chain employs TRBV12-3 or TRBV12-4 and TRBJ1-1; TRBD1 is perhaps the D gene, given 6 matching bases. Specimen: blood, either unsorted or a sorted T cell fraction (not recorded which). This receptor was identified in a human donor who was either an allogeneic HSCT recipient or a stem cell or donor lymphocyte infusion donor (not recorded which). It is not recorded whose cells these are; they may come from a transplant donor. The sequenced DNA is TGTGCCAGCAGCTTCAGGGGAAGCACTGAAGCTTTCTTT. Protein translation: CASSFRGSTEAFF.